This T cell receptor (beta chain) originates from a study of T-cell memory formation after mild COVID-19. One entry per CDR3 protein results from TCRdb running MiXCR on the 5' RACE reads. The repertoire holds 200,000 to 250,000 distinct CDR3 sequences, with 15% as singletons. Germline V gene lookup returns CDR1 SGHTA and CDR2 FQGNSA. This CDR3 has 11 amino acids. Trimming removed 5 bases from V and 7 bases from J, with 8 bases in between. There are a few counts of this clonotype. The TCR sequence derives from an adult woman who had mild COVID-19 (a few samples of this study predate the infection). Cell type and time point are not known. Specimen: PBMCs or a T cell subset sorted from them (not recorded which). The chain carries TRBV7-2 and TRBJ2-5; D is uncertain. CDR3 nucleotide sequence: TGTGCCAGCAGCCCATCCCGGACCCAGTACTTC. Protein: CASSPSRTQYF.